This is a list of T cell receptor beta chains from one sample in a study of identical twins. TCRdb redid the calling of the 5' RACE reads with MiXCR, one entry per CDR3 protein. The table shows 600,000 to 850,000 distinct CDR3 sequences, with around a sixth occurring only once. These data are also associated with another study on T cells expressing NK-cell markers.

Material: PBMCs. The source is a woman aged 18-30 years in good health. Each CDR3 is given with its conserved first and last residue. A D gene is named only where the DNA matches it firmly. Not every row has a clone size; where given, it reads once, few, many or a size class.

abundance,v_gene,j_gene,d_gene,CDR3nt,CDR3aa
few,TRBV7-9,TRBJ2-7,-,TGTGCCAGCAGCCCCCGGTCCCCGAGCTCCTACGAGCAGTACTTC,CASSPRSPSSYEQYF
-,TRBV29-1,TRBJ1-2,-,TGCAGCGTTCAGGCGGGGGCCTATGGCTACACCTTC,CSVQAGAYGYTF
-,TRBV20-1,TRBJ2-3,TRBD2,TGCAGTGCTAGGCCTAGCGGGAAAGGAGATACGCAGTATTTT,CSARPSGKGDTQYF
few,TRBV5-1,TRBJ2-3,TRBD1,TGCGCCAGCAGCGACGTACAGGGGACGGGAGATACGCAGTATTTT,CASSDVQGTGDTQYF
-,TRBV5-1,TRBJ2-3,-,TGCGCCAGCAGCCCCCGGATGGGGGATACGCAGTATTTT,CASSPRMGDTQYF
many,TRBV20-1,TRBJ2-7,-,TGCAGTGCTAGAGATCTCAGGGACGAGCAGTACTTC,CSARDLRDEQYF
-,TRBV15,TRBJ2-7,-,TGTGCCACCAGCAGAGATGTTGGGAACGAGCAGTACTTC,CATSRDVGNEQYF
few,TRBV5-1,TRBJ2-2,TRBD1,TGCGCCAGCAGCGTGGGACAGGGTTTCTCCGGGGAGCTGTTTTTT,CASSVGQGFSGELFF
few,TRBV20-1,TRBJ2-1,TRBD2,TGCAGTGCTAGAGTATACGGCTTAGACCGCGGGGGTGAGCAGTTCTTC,CSARVYGLDRGGEQFF
many,TRBV9,TRBJ1-6,-,TGTGCCAGCAGCCCTGCGTACGGGGAATATAATTCACCCCTCCACTTT,CASSPAYGEYNSPLHF
-,TRBV20-1,TRBJ2-7,TRBD1,TGCAGTGCTAGTAGACAGGGCCACTCCTACGAGCAGTACTTC,CSASRQGHSYEQYF
few,TRBV2,TRBJ1-4,-,TGTGCCAGCAGAAGGGACGGGCAGCCCTTTGAAAAACTGTTTTTT,CASRRDGQPFEKLFF
few,TRBV6-2/TRBV6-3,TRBJ1-3,-,TGTGCCAGCAGTTTAGCAACTCCCGGCCGAAACACCATATATTTT,CASSLATPGRNTIYF
-,TRBV18,TRBJ2-7,TRBD1,TGTGCCAGCTCACCAGGACCGGGACAGGGGGCCTACGAGCAGTACTTC,CASSPGPGQGAYEQYF
medium-sized,TRBV5-1,TRBJ2-1,-,TGCGCCAGCAGGGATCTGGCAGGGGCCTACAATGAGCAGTTCTTC,CASRDLAGAYNEQFF
-,TRBV9,TRBJ2-1,TRBD2,TGTGCCAGCAGCGTCCGGACTAGCGGGAGGGCCAGTGAGCAGTTCTTC,CASSVRTSGRASEQFF
few,TRBV5-6,TRBJ2-1,-,TGTGCCAGCAGCTTTTTTACAGGGTTTGAGAATGAGCAGTTCTTC,CASSFFTGFENEQFF
few,TRBV6-1,TRBJ2-7,-,TGTGCCAGCAGTGAGTCCACGTACGAGCAGTACTTC,CASSESTYEQYF
-,TRBV27,TRBJ1-6,TRBD1,TGTGCCACCAGACCCGGGACAGGGACTTATAATTCACCCCTCCACTTT,CATRPGTGTYNSPLHF
few,TRBV12-3/TRBV12-4,TRBJ1-6,-,TGTGCCAGTCAGGGTCTCTATAATTCACCCCTCCACTTT,CASQGLYNSPLHF
few,TRBV6-1,TRBJ2-7,TRBD1,TGTGCCAGCAGCGGGTGGGACAGGAGCTCCTACGAGCAGTACTTC,CASSGWDRSSYEQYF
-,TRBV30,TRBJ2-1,-,TGTGCCTGGACGAAACGGGGCCCCCCAGCCTACAATGAGCAGTTCTTC,CAWTKRGPPAYNEQFF
-,TRBV5-1,TRBJ2-7,-,TGCGCCAGCAGGGTTTCTACAGGGCTCGGATACGAGCAGTACTTC,CASRVSTGLGYEQYF
once,TRBV20-1,TRBJ2-7,-,TGCAGTGCTAGAAAGGGCCACGAGCAGTACTTC,CSARKGHEQYF
few,TRBV20-1,TRBJ2-2,TRBD2,TGCAGTGCCTTCCCAGCGGGGGAAACCGGGGAGCTGTTTTTT,CSAFPAGETGELFF
few,TRBV11-3,TRBJ2-7,-,TGTGCCAGCAGCAACCGGGACCCCACAACCTACGAGCAGTACTTC,CASSNRDPTTYEQYF
-,TRBV6-6,TRBJ1-5,-,TGTGCCAGCAAGCAAGGGTATCAGCCCCAGCATTTT,CASKQGYQPQHF
few,TRBV11-1,TRBJ1-2,TRBD1,TGTGCCAGCAGCCCGCGGATGGACAGGGGGCGATCGATCTATGGCTACACCTTC,CASSPRMDRGRSIYGYTF
-,TRBV20-1,TRBJ2-3,TRBD2,TGCAGTGCTAGGCCAACAACCTTAGCGGGAGGGCCAGATACGCAGTATTTT,CSARPTTLAGGPDTQYF
few,TRBV20-1,TRBJ2-7,TRBD2,TGCAGTGCCCAAAATGGACTAGCGGGACCAAGAGAGCAGTACTTC,CSAQNGLAGPREQYF
few,TRBV6-2/TRBV6-3,TRBJ2-1,TRBD2,TGTGCCAGCAGTTCAAGGACTAGCGGGAGGGCCCGCGACTCCTACAATGAGCAGTTCTTC,CASSSRTSGRARDSYNEQFF
-,TRBV27,TRBJ2-5,-,TGTGCCAGCAGTCCATCCTATGAAGAGACCCAGTACTTC,CASSPSYEETQYF
few,TRBV5-1,TRBJ2-3,-,TGCGCCAGCAGCTTCGTCCCACTAAACACAGATACGCAGTATTTT,CASSFVPLNTDTQYF
few,TRBV30,TRBJ2-3,TRBD2,TGTGCCTGGAGTTTAAGAGCGGGAGGGACAGATACGCAGTATTTT,CAWSLRAGGTDTQYF
-,TRBV5-5,TRBJ2-1,TRBD1,TGTGCCGCAGGGGTTGGGACAGGGTCCTACAATGAGCAGTTCTTC,CAAGVGTGSYNEQFF
few,TRBV4-2,TRBJ2-3,TRBD2,TGTGCCAGCAGCCTTAGCGGGGCATACACAGATACGCAGTATTTT,CASSLSGAYTDTQYF
few,TRBV29-1,TRBJ2-5,TRBD1,TGCAGCGTGACCGGACAGGGGAATCGGGAGACCCAGTACTTC,CSVTGQGNRETQYF
-,TRBV9,TRBJ2-3,-,TGTGCCAGCAGCGTAGTTGGAGAGGGCACAGATACGCAGTATTTT,CASSVVGEGTDTQYF
-,TRBV28,TRBJ2-5,-,TGTGCCAGCAGTTTATTGCAGGGTCGTCCAGAGACCCAGTACTTC,CASSLLQGRPETQYF
few,TRBV20-1,TRBJ2-3,-,TGCAGTGCGTCCAACAGGGCCATTGGCACAGATACGCAGTATTTT,CSASNRAIGTDTQYF
-,TRBV20-1,TRBJ2-1,-,TGCAGTGCTAGTCGCAGCCCCTACAATGAGCAGTTCTTC,CSASRSPYNEQFF
-,TRBV18,TRBJ2-5,-,TGTGCCAGCTCACCACCCTCTCAGGGACAAGAGACCCAGTACTTC,CASSPPSQGQETQYF
once,TRBV5-1,TRBJ2-2,TRBD2,TGCGCCAGCAGCTTCTCTAGCGGGGGTGCGGCCGGGGAGCTGTTTTTT,CASSFSSGGAAGELFF
-,TRBV25-1,TRBJ2-3,-,TGTGCCAGCAGGGCGCCCCTAGGAAGCGGCAGCACAGATACGCAGTATTTT,CASRAPLGSGSTDTQYF
-,TRBV11-3,TRBJ1-1,-,TGTGCCAGCAGCTTATGGGCAGCCAACACTGAAGCTTTCTTT,CASSLWAANTEAFF
-,TRBV5-1,TRBJ2-6,-,TGCGCCAGCCAACCGAGTAGGGCGGTCCGAGGAAAGGGGGCCAACGTCCTGACTTTC,CASQPSRAVRGKGANVLTF
many,TRBV7-9,TRBJ2-5,-,TGTGCCAGCAGCTTAATGGGAGGCGAGACCCAGTACTTC,CASSLMGGETQYF
few,TRBV5-1,TRBJ2-1,TRBD1,TGCGCCAGCAGCACGGGACAGGACTACAATGAGCAGTTCTTC,CASSTGQDYNEQFF
few,TRBV7-2,TRBJ2-4,-,TGTGCCAGCAGCCCACTTGCTTTAGGGGGGAACATTCAGTACTTC,CASSPLALGGNIQYF
few,TRBV5-6,TRBJ2-3,-,TGTGCCAGCAGCTTGGTTGAGGGTCCAGATACGCAGTATTTT,CASSLVEGPDTQYF